The clone carrying this T cell receptor (beta chain) has a handful of counts. Sequenced by immunoSEQ multiplex PCR; TCRdb stores in-frame clones only, minus some. The sample shows under 8,000 clones, roughly 9.1% of them seen only once. This entry is derived from a study of tumour-infiltrating T cells in Burkitt lymphoma. On the study more broadly: Overall and progression-free survival were predicted by productive clonality.

The sequence came from a human donor with diffuse large B-cell lymphoma. Source material: tumor tissue.

Here the CDR3 reads CASGWTSGVVDTQYF. CDR3 bases: TGCGCCAGCGGCTGGACTAGCGGGGTGGTGGATACGCAGTATTTT. The V gene is TRBV5-1, the J gene TRBJ2-3; 12 bases align to TRBD2. This CDR3 contains 15 residues. In germline, CDR1 is SGHRS, CDR2 YFSETQ. Trimming took 7 bases from V and 6 from J; bases not matched to a gene: 9. Filled out from reference TRBV5-1 and TRBJ2-3, the complete variable domain reads KAGVTQTPRYLIKTRGQQVTLSCSPISGHRSVSWYQQTPGQGLQFLFEYFSETQRNKGNFPGRFSGRQFSNSRSEMNVSTLELGDSALYLCASGWTSGVVDTQYFGPGTRLTVL.